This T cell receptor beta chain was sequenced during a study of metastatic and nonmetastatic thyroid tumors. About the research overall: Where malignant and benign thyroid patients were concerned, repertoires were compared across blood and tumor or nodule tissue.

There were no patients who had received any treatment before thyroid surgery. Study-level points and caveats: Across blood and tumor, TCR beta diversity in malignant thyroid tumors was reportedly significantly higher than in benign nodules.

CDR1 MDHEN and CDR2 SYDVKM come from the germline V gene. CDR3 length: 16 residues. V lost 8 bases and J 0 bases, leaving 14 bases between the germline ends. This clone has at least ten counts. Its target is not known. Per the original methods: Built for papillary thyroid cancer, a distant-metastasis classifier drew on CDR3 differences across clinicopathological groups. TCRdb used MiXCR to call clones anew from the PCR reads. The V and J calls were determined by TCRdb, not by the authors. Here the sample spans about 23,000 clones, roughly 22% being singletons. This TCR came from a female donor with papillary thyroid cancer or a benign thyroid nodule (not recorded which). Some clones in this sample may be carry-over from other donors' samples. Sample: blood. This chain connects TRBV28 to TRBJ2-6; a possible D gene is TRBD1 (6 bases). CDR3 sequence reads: CASGRDTTSGANVLTF. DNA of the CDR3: TGTGCCAGCGGCCGGGACACAACCTCTGGGGCCAACGTCCTGACTTTC.